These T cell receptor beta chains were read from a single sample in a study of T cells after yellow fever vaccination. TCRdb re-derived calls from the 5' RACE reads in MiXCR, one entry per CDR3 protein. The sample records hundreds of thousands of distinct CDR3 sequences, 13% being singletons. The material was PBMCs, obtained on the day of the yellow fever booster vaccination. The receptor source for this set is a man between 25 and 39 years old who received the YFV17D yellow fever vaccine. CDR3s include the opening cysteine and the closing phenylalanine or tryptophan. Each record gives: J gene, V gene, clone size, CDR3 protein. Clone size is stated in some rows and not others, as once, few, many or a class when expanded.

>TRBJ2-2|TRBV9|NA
CASSEEGLATGELFF
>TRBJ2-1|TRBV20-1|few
CSARDPGLVWGDNEQFF
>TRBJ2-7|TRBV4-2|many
CASSQPGLAGYDEQYF
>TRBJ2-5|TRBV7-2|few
CASSLDSGTRETQYF
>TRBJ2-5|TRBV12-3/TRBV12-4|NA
CASSLTPQGRETQYF
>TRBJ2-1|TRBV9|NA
CASSVVAGDGYNEQFF
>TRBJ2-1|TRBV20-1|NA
CSARGPGLAHEQFF
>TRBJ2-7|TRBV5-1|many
CASRGEGGPYEQYF
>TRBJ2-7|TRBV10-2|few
CASKEDNYEQYF
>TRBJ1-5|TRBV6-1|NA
CASSRRTYYSNQPQHF
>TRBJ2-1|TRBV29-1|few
CSVLGGSSRGNEQFF
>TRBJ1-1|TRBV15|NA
CATSGWTAYSPEAFF
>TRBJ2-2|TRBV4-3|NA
CASSPQVFGELFF
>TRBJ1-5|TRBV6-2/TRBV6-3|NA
CASSYGSGWGNQPQHF
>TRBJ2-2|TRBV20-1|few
CSAPNRHRGGLGTGELFF
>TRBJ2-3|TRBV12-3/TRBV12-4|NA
CASSPPTGRQYF
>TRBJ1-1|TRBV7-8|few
CASSSSRQGADTEAFF
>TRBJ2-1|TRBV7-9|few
CASSLESGTYNEQFF
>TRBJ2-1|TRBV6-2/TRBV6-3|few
CASNDYNEQFF
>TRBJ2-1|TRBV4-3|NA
CASSFRDTSYNEQFF
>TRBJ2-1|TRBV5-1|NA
CASSLAAGGPGEQFF
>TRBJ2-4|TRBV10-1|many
CASSGGRTAKNIQYF
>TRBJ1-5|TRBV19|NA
CASSIYGQGGNQPQHF
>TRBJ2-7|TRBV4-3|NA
CASSQGRRALYEQYF
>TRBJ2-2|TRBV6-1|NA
CASSPSRSVGNTGELFF
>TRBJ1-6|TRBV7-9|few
CASSWGDRVSPLHF
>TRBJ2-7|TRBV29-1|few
CSVGTVYEQYF
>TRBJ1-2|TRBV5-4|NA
CASSRDREDYGYTF
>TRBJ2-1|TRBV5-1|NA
CASAGTLSWGDEQFF
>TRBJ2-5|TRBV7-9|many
CASSLVGPRLAGEGLQETQYF
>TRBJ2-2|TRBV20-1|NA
CSARPRADTGELFF